The rows below give T cell receptor beta chains drawn from one sample of a study of shared clonotypes between healthy human individuals. The method was immunoSEQ multiplex PCR; TCRdb's version includes in-frame clones alone and lacks a portion of them. Among some 240,000 clones listed, approximately 65% were seen once. The sequencing sample was made of memory CD4+ T cells sorted from blood. These TCRs come from a man aged 25-40 years in good health. CDR3s include the opening cysteine and the closing phenylalanine or tryptophan. The D gene is left open where the match is weak. For some rows the clone size is stated as once, few or many, or as a class when expanded; others skip it.

>TRBV27|NA|TRBJ2-7|once
CASAYPGRVSYEQYF
TGTGCCAGCGCTTACCCGGGGCGGGTTTCCTACGAGCAGTACTTC
>TRBV4-3|TRBD1|TRBJ1-2|NA
CASSREAGQGAGGYGYTF
TGCGCCAGCAGCCGAGAAGCAGGCCAGGGGGCCGGTGGTTATGGCTACACCTTC
>TRBV5-6|NA|TRBJ2-3|NA
CASSLVSPQDTQYF
TGTGCCAGCAGCTTGGTGTCCCCTCAAGATACGCAGTATTTT
>TRBV28|NA|TRBJ1-1|few
CATLARENTEAFF
TGTGCCACCCTAGCACGGGAGAACACTGAAGCTTTCTTT
>TRBV5-1|TRBD2|TRBJ2-3|NA
CASSLDATSWDTQYF
TGCGCCAGCAGCTTGGACGCGACTAGCTGGGATACGCAGTATTTT
>TRBV4-1|TRBD2|TRBJ2-7|NA
CASSQSGLAGGLYEQYF
TGCGCCAGCAGCCAGAGTGGACTAGCGGGAGGACTCTACGAGCAGTACTTC
>TRBV29-1|TRBD1|TRBJ2-7|NA
CSGWGGQGVDEQYF
TGCAGCGGCTGGGGCGGACAGGGGGTCGACGAGCAGTACTTC
>TRBV5-3|NA|TRBJ1-2|few
CARSGRNPGYTF
TGTGCCAGAAGCGGCCGGAATCCTGGCTACACCTTC
>TRBV18|NA|TRBJ2-5|NA
CASSFRETQYF
TGTGCCAGCTCATTTCGGGAGACCCAGTACTTC
>TRBV7-9|NA|TRBJ2-2|NA
CASSLEGYTGELFF
TGTGCCAGCAGCTTAGAGGGTTACACCGGGGAGCTGTTTTTT
>TRBV7-9|NA|TRBJ2-1|NA
CASSPTSTTGEQFF
TGTGCCAGCAGCCCGACTAGCACTACAGGGGAGCAGTTCTTC
>TRBV19|NA|TRBJ2-2|NA
CASSMRARDTGELFF
TGTGCCAGTAGTATGAGGGCGCGAGACACCGGGGAGCTGTTTTTT
>TRBV6-1|NA|TRBJ2-7|NA
CASSVSVPIEQYF
TGTGCCAGCAGTGTCTCTGTACCGATCGAGCAGTACTTC
>TRBV27|NA|TRBJ1-1|once
CASSHLTANTEAFF
TGTGCCAGCAGCCACCTTACAGCGAACACTGAAGCTTTCTTT
>TRBV18|NA|TRBJ2-3|NA
CASSPLMGDTDTDTQYF
TGTGCCAGCTCACCACTGATGGGGGACACGGACACAGATACGCAGTATTTT